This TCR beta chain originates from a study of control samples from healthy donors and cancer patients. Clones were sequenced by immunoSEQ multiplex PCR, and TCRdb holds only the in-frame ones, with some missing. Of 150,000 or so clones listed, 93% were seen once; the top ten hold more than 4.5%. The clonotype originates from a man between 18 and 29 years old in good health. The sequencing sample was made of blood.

In DNA form, the CDR3 reads TGTGCCAGCAGTTACCCCCCCGGGACGGTGAACACTGAAGCTTTCTTT. Translated, it gives CASSYPPGTVNTEAFF. V gene TRBV6-2 or TRBV6-3 combines with J gene TRBJ1-1; D perhaps matches TRBD1 (5 bases). V was clipped by 2 bases and J by 0 bases, with 13 bases between them. CDR1 and CDR2 (germline): MNHEY, SVGEGT. The CDR3 is 16 amino acids.